A few counts support the clone carrying this TCR beta chain. Its cognate antigen is unknown. Measured with immunoSEQ multiplex PCR; TCRdb has only the in-frame clones, and not every one. Altogether millions of clones are present, roughly nine tenths being singletons, with the ten largest covering roughly 0.15%. CDR3 size: 13 residues. Trimming left V 4 bases short and J 0 bases short, with 7 bases between. CDR1 and CDR2 from the germline V gene are SQVTM and ANQGSEA. These data come from a study of shared clonotypes between healthy human individuals. Overall study results and limits: The researchers took only blood, and tissue repertoires probably look different.

The material sequenced was naive CD4+ T cells sorted from blood. Subset reported: CD45RA+ positively selected. V usage is TRBV29-1 and J usage is TRBJ1-5, with D unclear. The source of this sequence is a man younger than 35 in good health. CDR3 residues: CSVGGDSNQPQHF. The CDR3 region has the DNA TGCAGCGTTGGAGGAGATAGCAATCAGCCCCAGCATTTT.